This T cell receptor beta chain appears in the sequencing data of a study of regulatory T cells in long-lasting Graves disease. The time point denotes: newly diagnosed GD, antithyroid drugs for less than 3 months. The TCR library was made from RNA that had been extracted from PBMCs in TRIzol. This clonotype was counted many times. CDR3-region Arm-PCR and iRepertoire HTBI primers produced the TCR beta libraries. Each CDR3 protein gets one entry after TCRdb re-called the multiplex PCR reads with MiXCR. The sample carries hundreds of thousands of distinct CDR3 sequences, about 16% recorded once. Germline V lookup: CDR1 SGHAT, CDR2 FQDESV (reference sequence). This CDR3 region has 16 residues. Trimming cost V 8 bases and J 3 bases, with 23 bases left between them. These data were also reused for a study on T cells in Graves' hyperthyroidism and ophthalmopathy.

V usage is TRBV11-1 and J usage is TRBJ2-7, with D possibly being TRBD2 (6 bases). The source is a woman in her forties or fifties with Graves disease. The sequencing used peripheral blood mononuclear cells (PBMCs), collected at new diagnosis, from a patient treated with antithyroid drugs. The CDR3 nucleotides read TGTGCCAGCGCCCTGGCTATCGGGTCGCGGGGCTACGAGCAGTACTTC. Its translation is CASALAIGSRGYEQYF.